The sequence of this TCR beta chain was determined in a study of T cell responses to AZD1222 COVID-19 vaccine (dated by TCRdb to about 2021). About the full investigation: AZD1222 recipients with second doses at about 4 weeks or about 12 weeks were pooled, because spike-specific TCR depth and breadth did not differ between schedules. TCR sequencing was performed for about 250 trial participants, of whom some 200 were given two doses of AZD1222 and around 26 were given two doses of MenACWY control vaccine. Trial participants were enrolled by age into subgroups of 18-55, 56-69 and 70-plus years, and about 150, 27 and 61 TCR-sequenced participants, respectively, were included in these subgroups. Overall study outcomes, separate from this receptor: Participants were mostly white British and included more females than males, and it was suggested by the authors that clonal diversity may have been underestimated. Because no day 14 peak-response samples were available, the repertoires could be characterized only after the peak T cell response. Nearly half of unique spike-specific TCRs reportedly recognized epitopes outside regions mutated in the B.1.351 and B.1.1.7 variants. Conclusions about previously exposed vaccinees are limited, since just 5 to 7 AZD1222 recipients were seropositive for SARS-CoV-2 at baseline. Spike-specific TCR breadth and depth rose significantly after two AZD1222 doses compared with day 0 and with MenACWY recipients. Vaccine-associated CD4 TCRs spanned the whole spike protein, with dominant responses in regions 160-218 and 743-854. The 56-69-year group was small, and its depth increase did not reach significance, likely because of low power.

What this sample's time point label stands for: baseline before first vaccination. Vaccinee samples were obtained from the UK trials COV001 and COV002, which included a single-blind randomized controlled phase 2/3 trial of AZD1222 (ChAdOx1 nCoV-19) in healthy adults. Trial participant PBMC samples were collected at day 0 and day 28 after the second dose for TCRbeta chain sequencing. This clone has just a few counts. Its recognized antigen is unknown. No base quality values were provided; no much bigger clone lies one nucleotide off. The CDR3 regions of human TCRbeta chains were subjected to immunosequencing. In the paper's pipeline: Repertoire TCRs were matched against a reference library of SARS-CoV-2-specific TCRs generated with the MIRA antigen-specificity platform. Breadth meant the fraction of unique TCRs that were SARS-CoV-2-associated, whereas depth meant the fraction of total T cells that were SARS-CoV-2-associated. Using the MIRA data, each spike-specific TCR was mapped to the spike region that the TCR reacts to and placed in a CD4 or CD8 class. Log10-transformed breadth and depth values were compared by one-way ANOVA with Sidak's multiple comparisons tests. Here the immuneACCESS table is served through TCRdb, limited to in-frame sequences with V and J called. Missing clones are a known gap in these copies; in checked studies unresolved V genes cover under half, and the rest lacks a known reason. The DNA gave D and trimming, while V, J and clone size come from that table. The sample profile shows 99,000 or so clones; about 90% of them were found once. Roughly 2.9% of the sample rests with the top ten.

V sheds 0 bases and J sheds 7 bases, leaving 11 bases between their ends. CDR1 SGDLS and CDR2 YYNGEE were looked up in the germline V gene. The CDR3 spans 15 residues, from the cysteine through the phenylalanine. Of the read, only the CDR3 DNA is kept; its 45 bases are in frame from base 1. This sequence originates from an adult in good health. The rearrangement joined TRBV9 to TRBJ1-6, with the D gene not clear enough to name. The input for sequencing was peripheral blood, taken on day 0 of AZD1222 vaccination. The nucleotide sequence is given as TGTGCCAGCAGCGTAGAGGCTTCTCGGAATTCACCCCTCCACTTT. This gives the protein CASSVEASRNSPLHF.